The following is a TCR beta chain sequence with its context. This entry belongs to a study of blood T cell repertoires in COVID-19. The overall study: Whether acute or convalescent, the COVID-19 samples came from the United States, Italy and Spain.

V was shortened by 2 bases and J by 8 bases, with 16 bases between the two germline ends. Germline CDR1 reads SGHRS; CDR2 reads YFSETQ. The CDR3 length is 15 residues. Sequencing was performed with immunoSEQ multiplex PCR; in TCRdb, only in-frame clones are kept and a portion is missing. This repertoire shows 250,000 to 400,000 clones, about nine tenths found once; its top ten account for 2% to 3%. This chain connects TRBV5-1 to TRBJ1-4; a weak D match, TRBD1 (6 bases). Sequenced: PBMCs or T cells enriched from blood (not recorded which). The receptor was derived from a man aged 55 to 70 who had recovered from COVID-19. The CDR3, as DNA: TGCGCCAGCAGCTTAACAGGGAGGGAAACAGAAAAACTGTTTTTT. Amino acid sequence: CASSLTGRETEKLFF.